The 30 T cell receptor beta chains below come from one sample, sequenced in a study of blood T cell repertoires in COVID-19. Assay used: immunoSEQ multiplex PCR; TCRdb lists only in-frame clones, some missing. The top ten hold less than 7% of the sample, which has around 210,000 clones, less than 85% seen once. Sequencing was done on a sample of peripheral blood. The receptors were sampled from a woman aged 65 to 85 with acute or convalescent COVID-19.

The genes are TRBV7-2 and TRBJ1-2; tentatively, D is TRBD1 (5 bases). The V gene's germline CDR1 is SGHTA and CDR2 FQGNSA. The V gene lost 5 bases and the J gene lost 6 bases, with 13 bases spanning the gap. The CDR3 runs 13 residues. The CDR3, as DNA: TGTGCCAGCAGCCGCCCCGGGGGAAATGGCTACACCTTC. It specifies CASSRPGGNGYTF.

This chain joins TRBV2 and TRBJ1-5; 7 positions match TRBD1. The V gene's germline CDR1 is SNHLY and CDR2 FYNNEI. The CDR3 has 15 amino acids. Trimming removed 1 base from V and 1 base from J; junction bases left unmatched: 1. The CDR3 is CASSEDRGSNQPQHF. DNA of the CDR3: TGTGCCAGCAGTGAAGACAGGGGAAGCAATCAGCCCCAGCATTTT.

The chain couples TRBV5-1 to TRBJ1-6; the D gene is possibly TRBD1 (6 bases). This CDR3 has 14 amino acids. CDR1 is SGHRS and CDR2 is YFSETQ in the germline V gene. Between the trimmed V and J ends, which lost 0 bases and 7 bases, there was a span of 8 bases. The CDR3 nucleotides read TGCGCCAGCAGCTTGGATGGGGGCAATTCACCCCTCCACTTT. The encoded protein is CASSLDGGNSPLHF.

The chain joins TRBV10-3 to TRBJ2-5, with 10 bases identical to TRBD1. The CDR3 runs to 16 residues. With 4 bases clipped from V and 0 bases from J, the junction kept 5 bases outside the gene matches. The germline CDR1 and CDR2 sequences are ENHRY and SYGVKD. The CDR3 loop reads CAISGGQGQYQETQYF. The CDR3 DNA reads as TGTGCCATCAGTGGGGGACAGGGGCAGTACCAAGAGACCCAGTACTTC.

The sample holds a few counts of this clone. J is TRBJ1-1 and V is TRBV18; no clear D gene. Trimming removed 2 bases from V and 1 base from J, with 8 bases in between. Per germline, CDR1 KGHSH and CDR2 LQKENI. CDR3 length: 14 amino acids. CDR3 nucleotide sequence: TGTGCCAGCTCACCAACGACAACGAACACTGAAGCTTTCTTT. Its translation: CASSPTTTNTEAFF.

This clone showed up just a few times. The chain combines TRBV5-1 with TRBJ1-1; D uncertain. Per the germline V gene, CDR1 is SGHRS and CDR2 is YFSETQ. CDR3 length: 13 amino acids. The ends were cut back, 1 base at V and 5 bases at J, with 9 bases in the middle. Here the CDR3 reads CASSLSSGTEAFF. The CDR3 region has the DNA TGCGCCAGCAGCTTGTCATCGGGAACTGAAGCTTTCTTT.

The CDR3 DNA is TGTGCCAGCCTGGGACAGCCAAATGAAAAACTGTTTTTT. Translation gives CASLGQPNEKLFF. The genes are TRBV2 and TRBJ1-4, with 7 bases fitting TRBD1. This CDR3 has 13 amino acids. Germline assignment: CDR1 SNHLY and CDR2 FYNNEI. With V trimmed by 8 bases and J by 5 bases, 5 bases remained unmatched.

The CDR3 loop is CASSLGLAHEQFF. The DNA of the CDR3 is TGTGCCAGCAGCTTAGGACTAGCCCATGAGCAGTTCTTC. This rearrangement joins TRBV11-2 to TRBJ2-1; 7 positions match TRBD2. J lost 8 bases, V lost 1 base, and 2 bases had no gene match. Per the germline V gene, CDR1 is SGHAT and CDR2 is FQNNGV. CDR3 size: 13 residues.

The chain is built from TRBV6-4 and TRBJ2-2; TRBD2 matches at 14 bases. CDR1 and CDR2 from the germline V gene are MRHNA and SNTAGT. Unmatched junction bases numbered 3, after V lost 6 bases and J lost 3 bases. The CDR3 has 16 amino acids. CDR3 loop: CASRRLAGGYTGELFF. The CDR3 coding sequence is TGTGCCAGCAGACGACTAGCGGGAGGGTACACCGGGGAGCTGTTTTTT.

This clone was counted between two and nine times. CDR3 bases: TGTGCCAGCAGTCTTGGAGCTAGCGGGAGGCCTCGACGTTACAATGAGCAGTTCTTC. Translating it yields CASSLGASGRPRRYNEQFF. This chain links TRBV27 with TRBJ2-1, with 11 bases that match TRBD2. Germline CDR1 MNHEY, CDR2 SMNVEV (reference sequence). The CDR3 totals 19 residues. V trimming: 5 bases; J trimming: 4 bases; junction bases outside the gene matches: 16.

The CDR3 protein is CASSWGTGLDGYTF. The CDR3 coding sequence is TGTGCCAGCAGCTGGGGGACAGGGTTGGATGGCTACACCTTC. The V gene is TRBV5-4, the J gene TRBJ1-2; 9 nucleotides agree with TRBD1. Germline V gives CDR1 SGHNT, CDR2 YYREEE (reference sequence). V gave up 3 bases and J gave up 6 bases; unmatched junction bases: 6. The CDR3 has 14 residues.

As DNA, the CDR3 is TGTGCCAGCAGCCAAGATGTAGCGGTCACAGATACGCAGTATTTT. This gives the protein CASSQDVAVTDTQYF. The chain carries TRBV3-1 (or the pseudogene TRBV3-2) and TRBJ2-3; perhaps TRBD2 as D (6 bases). CDR3 length: 15 amino acids. CDR1 is LGHDT, CDR2 YNNKEL, per germline (reference sequence). The V end lost 0 bases, the J end lost 2 bases, and 9 bases lay between the germline ends.

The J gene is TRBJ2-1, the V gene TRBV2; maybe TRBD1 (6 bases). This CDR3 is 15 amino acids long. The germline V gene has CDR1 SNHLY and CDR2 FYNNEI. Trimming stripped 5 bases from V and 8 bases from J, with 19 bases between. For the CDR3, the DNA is TGTGCCAGCAGTATAATCGGGACAATATCCCATGAGCAGTTCTTC. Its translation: CASSIIGTISHEQFF. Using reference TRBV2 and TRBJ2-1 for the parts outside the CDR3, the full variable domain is EPEVTQTPSHQVTQMGQEVILRCVPISNHLYFYWYRQILGQKVEFLVSFYNNEISEKSEIFDDQFSVERPDGSNFTLKIRSTKLEDSAMYFCASSIIGTISHEQFFGPGTRLTVL.

The CDR3 reads CASRAGGPSDTQYF. CDR3 DNA sequence: TGTGCCAGCAGAGCGGGAGGCCCCTCAGATACGCAGTATTTT. The gene calls are TRBV7-3 and TRBJ2-3; 9 nucleotides line up with TRBD2. Germline V gene sequence: CDR1 SGHTA, CDR2 FQGTGA. The CDR3 totals 14 residues. J lost 4 bases, V lost 6 bases, and 5 bases had no gene match.

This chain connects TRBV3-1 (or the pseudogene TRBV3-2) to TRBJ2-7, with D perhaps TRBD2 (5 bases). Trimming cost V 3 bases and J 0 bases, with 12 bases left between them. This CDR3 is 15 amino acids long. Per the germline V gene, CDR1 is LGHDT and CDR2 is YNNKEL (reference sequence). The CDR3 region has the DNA TGTGCCAGCAGCCATAGAGGGAGAGACTCCTACGAGCAGTACTTC. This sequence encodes CASSHRGRDSYEQYF.

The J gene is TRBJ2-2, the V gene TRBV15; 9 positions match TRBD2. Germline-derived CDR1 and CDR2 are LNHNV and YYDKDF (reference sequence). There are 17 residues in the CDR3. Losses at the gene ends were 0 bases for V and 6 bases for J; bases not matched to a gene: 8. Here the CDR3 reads CATSRDRVAGVAGELFF. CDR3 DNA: TGTGCCACCAGCAGAGATCGGGTAGCGGGAGTTGCCGGGGAGCTGTTTTTT. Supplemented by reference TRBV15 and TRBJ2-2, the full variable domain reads DAMVIQNPRYQVTQFGKPVTLSCSQTLNHNVMYWYQQKSSQAPKLLFHYYDKDFNNEADTPDNFQSRRPNTSFCFLDIRSPGLGDTAMYLCATSRDRVAGVAGELFFGEGSRLTVL.

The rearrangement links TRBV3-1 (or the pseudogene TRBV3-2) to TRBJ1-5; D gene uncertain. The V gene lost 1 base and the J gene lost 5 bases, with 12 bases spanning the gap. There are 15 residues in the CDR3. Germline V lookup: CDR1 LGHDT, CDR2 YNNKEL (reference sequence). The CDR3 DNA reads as TGTGCCAGCAGCCAAGCGGGAGGTTGGGATCAGCCCCAGCATTTT. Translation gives CASSQAGGWDQPQHF.

CDR3 protein: CASSLFSGGAGRTGELFF. The CDR3 DNA reads TGTGCCAGCAGTTTATTCAGCGGGGGGGCGGGCCGCACCGGGGAGCTGTTTTTT. This chain uses TRBV27 with TRBJ2-2, with 10 nucleotides matching TRBD2. Germline lookup yields CDR1 MNHEY and CDR2 SMNVEV (reference sequence). This CDR3 contains 18 residues. V was pared by 1 base and J by 4 bases, with 9 bases of the junction left unmatched.

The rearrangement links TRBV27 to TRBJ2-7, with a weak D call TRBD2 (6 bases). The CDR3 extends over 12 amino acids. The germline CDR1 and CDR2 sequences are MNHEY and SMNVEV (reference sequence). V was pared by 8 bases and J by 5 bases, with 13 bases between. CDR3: CASSTSGHEQYF. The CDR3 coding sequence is TGTGCCAGCTCGACTAGTGGCCACGAGCAGTACTTC.

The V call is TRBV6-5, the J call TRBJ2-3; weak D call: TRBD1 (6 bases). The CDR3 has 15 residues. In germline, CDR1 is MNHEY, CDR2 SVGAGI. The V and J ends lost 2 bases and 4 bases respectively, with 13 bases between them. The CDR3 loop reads CASSYVPGVADTQYF. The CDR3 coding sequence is TGTGCCAGCAGTTACGTGCCAGGGGTAGCAGATACGCAGTATTTT.

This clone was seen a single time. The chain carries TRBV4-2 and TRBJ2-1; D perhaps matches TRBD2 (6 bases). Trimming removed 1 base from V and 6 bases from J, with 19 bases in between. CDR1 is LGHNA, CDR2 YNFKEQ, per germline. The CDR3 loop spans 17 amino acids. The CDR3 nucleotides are TGTGCCAGCAGCCAAGGATTCGGGACTCCGAGGGGCAATGAGCAGTTCTTC. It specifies CASSQGFGTPRGNEQFF.

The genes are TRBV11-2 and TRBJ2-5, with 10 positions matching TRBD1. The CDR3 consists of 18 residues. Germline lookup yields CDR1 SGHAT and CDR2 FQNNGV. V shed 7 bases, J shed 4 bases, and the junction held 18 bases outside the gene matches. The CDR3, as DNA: TGTGCCAGCACCTATCTGTCGACAGGGGGCGCAAGGGTAGAGACCCAGTACTTC. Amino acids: CASTYLSTGGARVETQYF.

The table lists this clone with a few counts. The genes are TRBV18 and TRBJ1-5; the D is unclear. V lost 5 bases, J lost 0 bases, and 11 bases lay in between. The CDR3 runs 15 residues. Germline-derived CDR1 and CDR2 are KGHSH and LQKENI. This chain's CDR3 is CASSKSPDSNQPQHF. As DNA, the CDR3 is TGTGCCAGCTCAAAGAGCCCCGATAGCAATCAGCCCCAGCATTTT.

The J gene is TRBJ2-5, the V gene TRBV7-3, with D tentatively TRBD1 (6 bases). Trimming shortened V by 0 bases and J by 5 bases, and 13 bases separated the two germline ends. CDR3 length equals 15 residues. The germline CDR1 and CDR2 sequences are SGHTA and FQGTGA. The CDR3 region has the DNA TGTGCCAGCAGCTTAACTTCAGGGGACCGGGAGACCCAGTACTTC. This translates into CASSLTSGDRETQYF. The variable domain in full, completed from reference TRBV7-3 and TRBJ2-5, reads GAGVSQTPSNKVTEKGKYVELRCDPISGHTALYWYRQSLGQGPEFLIYFQGTGAADDSGLPNDRFFAVRPEGSVSTLKIQRTERGDSAVYLCASSLTSGDRETQYFGPGTRLLVL.

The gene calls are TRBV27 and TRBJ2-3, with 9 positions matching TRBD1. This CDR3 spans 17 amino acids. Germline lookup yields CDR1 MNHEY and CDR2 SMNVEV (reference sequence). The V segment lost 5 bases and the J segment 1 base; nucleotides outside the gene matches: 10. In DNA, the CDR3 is TGTGCCAGCAGTCCCACCTACAGGGGGCGCGGCACAGATACGCAGTATTTT. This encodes CASSPTYRGRGTDTQYF.

The CDR3 region has the DNA TGTGCCAGCAGCTTCTCCAACACTGAAGCTTTCTTT. It codes for CASSFSNTEAFF. The rearrangement joins TRBV5-4 to TRBJ1-1; D is ambiguous. This CDR3 has 12 amino acids. V gave up 2 bases and J gave up 2 bases, with 4 bases separating them. The V gene's germline CDR1 is SGHNT and CDR2 YYREEE (reference sequence).

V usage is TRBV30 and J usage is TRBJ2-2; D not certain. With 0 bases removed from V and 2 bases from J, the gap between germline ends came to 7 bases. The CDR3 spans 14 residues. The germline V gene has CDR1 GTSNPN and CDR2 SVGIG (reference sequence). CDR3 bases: TGTGCCTGGAGTGTATCACTTAACACCGGGGAGCTGTTTTTT. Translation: CAWSVSLNTGELFF.

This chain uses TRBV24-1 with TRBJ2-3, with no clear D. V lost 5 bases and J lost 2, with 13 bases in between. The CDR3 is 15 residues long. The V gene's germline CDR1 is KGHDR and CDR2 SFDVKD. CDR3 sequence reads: CATSGAPANTDTQYF. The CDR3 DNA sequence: TGTGCCACCAGTGGCGCGCCCGCCAACACAGATACGCAGTATTTT.

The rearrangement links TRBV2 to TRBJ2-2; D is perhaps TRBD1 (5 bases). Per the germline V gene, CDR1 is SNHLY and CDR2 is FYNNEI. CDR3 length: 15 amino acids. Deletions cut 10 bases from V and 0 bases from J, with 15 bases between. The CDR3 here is CATERTTANTGELFF. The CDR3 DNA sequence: TGTGCCACCGAACGGACAACCGCGAACACCGGGGAGCTGTTTTTT.

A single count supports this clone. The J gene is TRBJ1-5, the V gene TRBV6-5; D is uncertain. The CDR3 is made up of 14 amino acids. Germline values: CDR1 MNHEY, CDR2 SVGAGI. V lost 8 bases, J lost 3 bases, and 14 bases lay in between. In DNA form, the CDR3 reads TGTGCCAGCTTAAAACGAGGGTTCAATCAGCCCCAGCATTTT. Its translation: CASLKRGFNQPQHF.